These 30 T cell receptor beta chains were all obtained from the same sample, sequenced in a study of Ad26.COV2.S vaccination and SARS-CoV-2 variants. Treatment specified: about 20 received Ad26.COV2.S at low or high dose, single or two shots; several received placebo; per-sample allocation not given. The study sampled participants on day 63 after the first vaccine or placebo injection. The data were produced by immunoSEQ multiplex PCR, yet TCRdb's version contains in-frame clones alone and is incomplete. In the table there are some 330,000 clones, about 90% of which are singletons. Here the sequenced sample was peripheral blood, taken in a trial of Ad26.COV2.S vaccine versus placebo. The receptors were sampled from a person between 18 and 65 years old who received the Ad26.COV2.S COVID-19 vaccine or a placebo.

The CDR3 reads CASSLGEREFPHNEQFF. CDR3 coding DNA: TGTGCCAGCAGCTTAGGAGAGCGGGAGTTCCCCCACAATGAGCAGTTCTTC. The chain uses TRBV7-2 and TRBJ2-1; TRBD2 agrees at 8 bases. Germline trimming cut 1 base from V and 5 bases from J; bases unmatched to any gene: 10. CDR1 is SGHTA, CDR2 FQGNSA, per germline. This CDR3 has 17 amino acids.

This chain links TRBV6-5 with TRBJ2-7, with TRBD1 identical over 7 bases. Germline V gene sequence: CDR1 MNHEY, CDR2 SVGAGI. V lost 2 bases and J lost 2; bases outside the gene matches: 6. The CDR3 covers 15 residues. The CDR3 DNA sequence: TGTGCCAGCAGTTACGGGCCAGGGGGTGCCTACGAGCAGTACGTC. This translates into CASSYGPGGAYEQYV.

This chain links TRBV5-1 with TRBJ1-4; D is undetermined. The CDR3 runs to 17 residues. Germline V CDR1 and CDR2: SGHRS, YFSETQ. The V and J ends lost 2 bases and 8 bases respectively, with 22 bases between them. CDR3 loop: CASSLASYPVAGEKLFF. CDR3 bases: TGCGCCAGCAGCTTAGCCTCTTACCCGGTAGCGGGGGAAAAACTGTTTTTT.

A single count supports this clone. CDR3 loop: CASRERRDTEAFF. CDR3 in DNA: TGTGCCAGCAGAGAACGTCGGGACACTGAAGCTTTCTTT. This chain joins TRBV27 and TRBJ1-1; the D is unclear. The CDR3 consists of 13 residues. Germline assignment: CDR1 MNHEY and CDR2 SMNVEV (reference sequence). The ends were cut back, 6 bases at V and 3 bases at J, with 11 bases in the middle.

V usage is TRBV3-1 (or the pseudogene TRBV3-2) and J usage is TRBJ1-1; 7 positions match TRBD1. Trimming removed 0 bases from V and 1 base from J; junction bases left unmatched: 11. The length of the CDR3 is 18 residues. CDR1 LGHDT and CDR2 YNNKEL come from the germline V gene (reference sequence). CDR3 sequence reads: CASSQEGIGGIGNTEAFF. CDR3 bases: TGTGCCAGCAGCCAAGAAGGGATAGGGGGCATCGGGAACACTGAAGCTTTCTTT.

The genes are TRBV9 and TRBJ1-1; D might be TRBD1 (5 bases). From germline, CDR1 is SGDLS and CDR2 YYNGEE. Trimming shortened V by 5 bases and J by 6 bases, and 11 bases separated the two germline ends. The CDR3 totals 12 residues. In DNA form, the CDR3 reads TGTGCCAGCAGTCCCAGGGAAGCTGAAGCTTTCTTT. As protein: CASSPREAEAFF.

The J gene is TRBJ1-6, the V gene TRBV6-5; no firm D call. Trimming removed 6 bases at V and 8 bases at J, with 14 bases between. Per germline, CDR1 MNHEY and CDR2 SVGAGI. CDR3 length: 14 residues. The CDR3 loop reads CASRAVNPDSPLHF. The CDR3 DNA sequence: TGTGCCAGCAGGGCCGTAAACCCGGATTCACCCCTCCACTTT.

The chain couples TRBV7-2 to TRBJ1-2; the D gene is possibly TRBD1 (6 bases). The CDR3 contains 16 residues. V was pared by 5 bases and J by 5 bases, with 21 bases between. The germline V gene has CDR1 SGHTA and CDR2 FQGNSA. The CDR3 reads CASSPGWAGEKYGYTF. DNA of the CDR3: TGTGCCAGCAGCCCCGGGTGGGCAGGGGAGAAATATGGCTACACCTTC.

In its sample, this clone was seen once. The DNA for the CDR3 is TGCGCCAGCAGCCATGGGGACAGGGGGAAGAACACTGAAGCTTTCTTT. This sequence encodes CASSHGDRGKNTEAFF. This chain links TRBV4-1 with TRBJ1-1; 11 bases are shared with TRBD1. CDR1 is MGHRA, CDR2 YSYEKL, per germline. This CDR3 contains 16 residues. Germline trimming cut 3 bases from V and 1 base from J; bases unmatched to any gene: 4.

In its sample, this clone was seen a few times. The rearrangement uses TRBV6-5 and TRBJ1-2; maybe TRBD1 (5 bases). Germline V gives CDR1 MNHEY, CDR2 SVGAGI. This CDR3 spans 14 amino acids. The V and J ends lost 9 bases and 2 bases respectively, with 16 bases between them. The DNA for the CDR3 is TGTGCCAGTGCCTACGGGACTAGAAACTATGGCTACACCTTC. It translates to CASAYGTRNYGYTF.

V usage is TRBV19 and J usage is TRBJ1-6; D unclear. This CDR3 has 14 amino acids. V lost 7 bases, J lost 7 bases, and 14 bases lay in between. Germline loops: CDR1 LNHDA, CDR2 SQIVND (reference sequence). The CDR3 reads CASNFLGNNSPLHF. CDR3 nucleotide sequence: TGTGCCAGTAATTTCCTGGGGAACAATTCACCCCTCCACTTT. Using reference TRBV19 and TRBJ1-6 for the parts outside the CDR3, the full variable domain is DGGITQSPKYLFRKEGQNVTLSCEQNLNHDAMYWYRQDPGQGLRLIYYSQIVNDFQKGDIAEGYSVSREKKESFPLTVTSAQKNPTAFYLCASNFLGNNSPLHFGNGTRLTVT.

V gene TRBV12-3 or TRBV12-4 combines with J gene TRBJ1-1; D is unresolved. CDR3 length: 12 amino acids. Between the trimmed V and J ends, which lost 3 bases and 5 bases, there was a span of 7 bases. The CDR3 nucleotides read TGTGCCAGCAGTTTCGGCCTGACTGAAGCTTTCTTT. As protein: CASSFGLTEAFF.

This sequence joins TRBV30 and TRBJ2-2, with no clear D. The CDR3 is 14 residues long. CDR1 is GTSNPN, CDR2 SVGIG, per germline (reference sequence). Trimming pared 1 base from V and 2 bases from J, leaving 8 bases between. In nucleotides, the CDR3 is TGTGCCTGGAGTGGGGCGTACAACACCGGGGAGCTGTTTTTT. Translating gives CAWSGAYNTGELFF.

The chain links TRBV7-9 to TRBJ1-2; possibly TRBD1 for D (5 bases). Trimming stripped 4 bases from V and 3 bases from J, with 18 bases between. Germline V lookup: CDR1 SEHNR, CDR2 FQNEAQ (reference sequence). This CDR3 is 16 amino acids long. The CDR3 loop reads CASSSFGLGLDYGYTF. The CDR3 region has the DNA TGTGCCAGCAGCTCCTTTGGCTTGGGACTGGACTATGGCTACACCTTC.

The chain employs TRBV24-1 and TRBJ1-3; TRBD1 is a possible D gene (6 bases). Deletions cut 5 bases from V and 3 bases from J, with 13 bases between. The germline V gene has CDR1 KGHDR and CDR2 SFDVKD. CDR3 length: 15 amino acids. CDR3 bases: TGTGCCACCAGTGGGGAGGGGGTCAGTGGAAACACCATATATTTT. This gives the protein CATSGEGVSGNTIYF.

The V and J genes are TRBV30 and TRBJ1-4, with D unresolved. The CDR3 consists of 15 residues. Looked up from germline, CDR1 is GTSNPN and CDR2 is SVGIG (reference sequence). Trimming stripped 4 bases from V and 0 bases from J, with 12 bases between. CDR3 region: CAWNRFTATNEKLFF. DNA of the CDR3: TGTGCCTGGAACCGGTTCACTGCAACTAATGAAAAACTGTTTTTT.

This rearrangement joins TRBV11-2 to TRBJ2-6, with no clear D. The CDR3 loop spans 16 amino acids. CDR1 SGHAT and CDR2 FQNNGV come from the germline V gene. V was pared by 4 bases and J by 9 bases, with 19 bases between. CDR3 amino acids: CASSSQAVSILNVLTF. DNA for the CDR3: TGTGCCAGCAGCTCTCAGGCAGTTTCCATACTCAACGTCCTGACTTTC.

The genes are TRBV2 and TRBJ1-2; no clear D gene. The CDR3 is 16 residues long. Per the germline V gene, CDR1 is SNHLY and CDR2 is FYNNEI. Trimming removed 8 bases at V and 2 bases at J, with 21 bases between. Here the CDR3 DNA reads TGTGCCAGCCGATTTACCGGCACCCTCAACAACTATGGCTACACCTTC. Residues: CASRFTGTLNNYGYTF.

The table lists this clone with a count of one. The chain is built from TRBV9 and TRBJ1-3; D possibly corresponds to TRBD1 (5 bases). From germline, CDR1 is SGDLS and CDR2 YYNGEE. The CDR3 runs to 12 residues. V shed 2 bases and J shed 10 bases, with 10 bases lying between them. The CDR3 nucleotides read TGTGCCAGCAGCGTTGAGGGACGGACCATATATTTT. Protein sequence: CASSVEGRTIYF. Looking up the rest from reference TRBV9 and TRBJ1-3 gives the full variable domain: DSGVTQTPKHLITATGQRVTLRCSPRSGDLSVYWYQQSLDQGLQFLIQYYNGEERAKGNILERFSAQQFPDLHSELNLSSLELGDSALYFCASSVEGRTIYFGEGSWLTVV.

The J gene is TRBJ2-1, the V gene TRBV6-5, with TRBD1 identical over 8 bases. The CDR3 runs 16 residues. Trimming cost V 0 bases and J 4 bases; bases outside gene matches: 5. CDR1 is MNHEY and CDR2 is SVGAGI in the germline V gene. In DNA form, the CDR3 reads TGTGCCAGCAGTTACTCGGAAACAGGGGGGTACAATGAGCAGTTCTTC. It codes for CASSYSETGGYNEQFF.

V and J are TRBV7-9 and TRBJ1-6; no firm D call. Trimming left V 5 bases short and J 3 bases short, with 20 bases between. The germline CDR1 and CDR2 sequences are SEHNR and FQNEAQ (reference sequence). The CDR3 spans 18 residues. In nucleotides, the CDR3 is TGTGCCAGCAGCCAAGATTCCCGGGCCAACTTCTATAATTCACCCCTCCACTTT. This translates into CASSQDSRANFYNSPLHF.

The rearrangement links TRBV9 to TRBJ2-3; 11 bases line up with TRBD2. This CDR3 region has 16 residues. J gave up 6 bases and V 2 bases, and 8 bases lay outside the gene matches. Germline CDR1 and CDR2: SGDLS and YYNGEE. The CDR3, as DNA: TGTGCCAGCAGCGTCGGGACTAGCGGCGTTCGGGATACGCAGTATTTT. Protein product: CASSVGTSGVRDTQYF.

The chain links TRBV3-1 (or the pseudogene TRBV3-2) to TRBJ2-1; maybe TRBD1 (6 bases). Trimming cost V 0 bases and J 7 bases, with 16 bases left between them. Per the germline V gene, CDR1 is LGHDT and CDR2 is YNNKEL (reference sequence). This CDR3 has 16 amino acids. The CDR3: CASSQEGGSLTNEQFF. In nucleotides, the CDR3 is TGTGCCAGCAGCCAAGAAGGGGGATCTCTTACGAATGAGCAGTTCTTC.

This clone came up a few times. The rearrangement joins TRBV6-5 to TRBJ1-2; no reliable D call. Trimming left V 6 bases short and J 8 bases short, with 10 bases between. The germline gives CDR1 MNHEY, CDR2 SVGAGI. The length of the CDR3 is 11 residues. CDR3 sequence reads: CASSSFGGYTF. CDR3 bases: TGTGCCAGCAGCAGCTTTGGGGGCTACACCTTC.

This chain links TRBV4-1 with TRBJ1-4; D gene unclear. The germline V and J ends were trimmed by 0 bases and 7 bases, with 15 bases remaining between them. Per the germline V gene, CDR1 is MGHRA and CDR2 is YSYEKL. This CDR3 has 16 residues. The CDR3 DNA reads as TGCGCCAGCAGCCAAGACCGAGGAACGGGGAGTGAAAAACTGTTTTTT. Its translation: CASSQDRGTGSEKLFF.

This clone was seen a single time. The rearrangement joins TRBV12-3 or TRBV12-4 to TRBJ2-3; no clear D gene. CDR3 length: 13 amino acids. V was clipped by 0 bases and J by 6 bases, with 7 bases between them. The CDR3 nucleotides are TGTGCCAGCAGTTTAGCGCAAGTGGATACGCAGTATTTT. Its protein product is CASSLAQVDTQYF.

This chain joins TRBV7-9 and TRBJ1-2, with TRBD1 matching 8 bases. The CDR3 spans 17 residues. Germline V gene lookup returns CDR1 SEHNR and CDR2 FQNEAQ (reference sequence). After removal of 5 bases from V and 5 bases from J, the junction contained 16 bases not matched to a gene. For the CDR3, the DNA is TGTGCCAGCAGCCGAGTCCCCTGGGACAGGAAAGAGTATGGCTACACCTTC. This translates into CASSRVPWDRKEYGYTF.

This sequence joins TRBV4-1 and TRBJ1-4; D may be TRBD1 (5 bases). The V gene lost 1 base and the J gene lost 0 bases, with 15 bases spanning the gap. Germline V gene lookup returns CDR1 MGHRA and CDR2 YSYEKL. This CDR3 is 18 amino acids long. The CDR3 sequence: CASSQAEQTVATNEKLFF. CDR3 nucleotide sequence: TGCGCCAGCAGCCAAGCTGAACAGACAGTTGCAACTAATGAAAAACTGTTTTTT.

This clone appeared a few times. CDR3 in DNA: TGTGCCAGCAGCTCCCTCGACAGGGGCTTTACTGAAGCTTTCTTT. Amino acid sequence: CASSSLDRGFTEAFF. The chain uses TRBV5-6 and TRBJ1-1, with 8 bases identical to TRBD1. CDR1 is SGHDT, CDR2 YYEEEE, per germline. The V gene end was trimmed by 3 bases and the J gene end by 5 bases; junction bases not matched to a gene: 9. The CDR3 contains 15 residues.

This chain connects TRBV19 to TRBJ1-1; the D gene is possibly TRBD1 (5 bases). Trimming pared 4 bases from V and 1 base from J, leaving 13 bases between. The CDR3 contains 15 residues. Germline V gene sequence: CDR1 LNHDA, CDR2 SQIVND (reference sequence). The CDR3 here is CASSTRTGQNTEAFF. DNA for the CDR3: TGTGCCAGTAGTACCCGGACGGGGCAGAACACTGAAGCTTTCTTT. The complete variable domain, with remaining parts taken from reference TRBV19 and TRBJ1-1, reads DGGITQSPKYLFRKEGQNVTLSCEQNLNHDAMYWYRQDPGQGLRLIYYSQIVNDFQKGDIAEGYSVSREKKESFPLTVTSAQKNPTAFYLCASSTRTGQNTEAFFGQGTRLTVV.